A selection of T cell receptor beta chains follows, all from one sample in a study of blood T cell repertoires in COVID-19. Produced via immunoSEQ multiplex PCR; TCRdb's table is partial and in-frame only. The sample comprises hundreds of thousands of clones, 80% to 85% of which are singletons, and around 12% rests with the top ten. The sequenced sample consisted of peripheral blood. Receptor source: a woman aged 55-70 years with active or convalescent COVID-19. Each CDR3 is given with its conserved first and last residue. A D gene is named only where the DNA matches it firmly.

TRBJ2-7 TRBD1 TRBV2 TGTGCCAGCACTCGACCGGGACAGAACTACGAGCAGTACTTC CASTRPGQNYEQYF
TRBJ1-2 NA TRBV7-9 TGTGCCAGCAGCTTAGCGGCGGGGTTCGTCACCAGCTACACCTTC CASSLAAGFVTSYTF
TRBJ2-7 NA TRBV7-3 TGTGCCAGCAGCTTAGGGGGGAAAGACTACGAGCAGTACTTC CASSLGGKDYEQYF
TRBJ1-2 NA TRBV4-1 TGCGCCAGCAGCCAATCTGGGGGCGGCTACACCTTC CASSQSGGGYTF
TRBJ1-2 NA TRBV10-3 TGTGCCATCAGTCCGGAGGCGCAAGGCTACACCTTC CAISPEAQGYTF
TRBJ1-5 TRBD1 TRBV19 TGTGCCAGTAGTACGACAGGGGGTTATCAGCCCCAGCATTTT CASSTTGGYQPQHF
TRBJ2-2 NA TRBV11-2 TGTGCCAGCAGCTTCGGAGCAAACACCGGGGAGCTGTTTTTT CASSFGANTGELFF
TRBJ1-2 TRBD1 TRBV3-1/TRBV3-2 TGTGCCAGCAGCTCCGGACAGGGGGATGGCTACACCTTC CASSSGQGDGYTF
TRBJ1-5 NA TRBV28 TGTGCCAGCGACAGCAACCTTAGCAATCAGCCCCAGCATTTT CASDSNLSNQPQHF
TRBJ1-3 NA TRBV10-3 TGTGCCATCAAGGTCCCAGGCTCTGGAAACACCATATATTTT CAIKVPGSGNTIYF
TRBJ1-2 NA TRBV3-1/TRBV3-2 TGTGCCAGCAGCCAAGAAACGGGAAATGGCTACACCTTC CASSQETGNGYTF
TRBJ1-3 TRBD1 TRBV7-2 TGTGCCAGCAGCTTAGGGACAGGGACGGGAAACACCATATATTTT CASSLGTGTGNTIYF
TRBJ1-1 NA TRBV4-1 TGCGCCAGCAGGACTATTCGGGGGGCGAACACTGAAGCTTTCTTT CASRTIRGANTEAFF
TRBJ2-5 NA TRBV18 TGTGCCAGCTCACCACCCAATAGCCCAGAGACCCAGTACTTC CASSPPNSPETQYF
TRBJ2-7 TRBD1 TRBV19 TGTGCCAGTAGTCTCTCCGGACAGGGGGGCTACGAGCAGTACTTC CASSLSGQGGYEQYF
TRBJ2-5 TRBD1 TRBV12-5 TGTGCTAGTGGTTTCGGGGACAGGGGGCGAGAGACCCAGTACTTC CASGFGDRGRETQYF
TRBJ2-3 TRBD1 TRBV19 TGTGCCAGTAGTATTTTGGACAGGGTCACAGATACGCAGTATTTT CASSILDRVTDTQYF